Below are 15 T cell receptor beta chains sequenced from a single sample in a study of T cell repertoires in cytomegalovirus infection. One entry per CDR3 protein, called by TCRdb with MiXCR from the reads. Among approximately 310,000 distinct CDR3 sequences listed, roughly 25% were seen once. Their antigens are not known. The specimen comprised cultured PBMCs, sampled from culture after CMV antigen stimulation. The receptors here all came from a human donor in good health (CMV status not recorded). Some clones in this sample may be carry-over from other donors' samples.

CDR3: CASSSRGRVTTDTQYF. The CDR3 DNA reads TGTGCCAGCAGCTCACGGGGGAGGGTGACAACAGATACGCAGTATTTT. V usage is TRBV7-2 and J usage is TRBJ2-3; 7 nucleotides line up with TRBD2. The length of the CDR3 is 16 residues. Trimming removed 4 bases from V and 3 bases from J; junction bases left unmatched: 10. Germline loops: CDR1 SGHTA, CDR2 FQGNSA. The whole variable domain, remainder taken from reference TRBV7-2 and TRBJ2-3, is GAGVSQSPSNKVTEKGKDVELRCDPISGHTALYWYRQSLGQGLEFLIYFQGNSAPDKSGLPSDRFSAERTGGSVSTLTIQRTQQEDSAVYLCASSSRGRVTTDTQYFGPGTRLTVL.

There are a few counts of this clonotype. J is TRBJ1-6 and V is TRBV12-3 or TRBV12-4; D may be TRBD1 (5 bases). V was trimmed by 8 bases and J by 7 bases, leaving 15 bases between them. The CDR3 has 14 residues. The CDR3 DNA follows: TGTGCCAGCCGGGAGGGTCAGGGAAATTCACCCCTCCACTTT. This sequence encodes CASREGQGNSPLHF.

Many counts were recorded for this clonotype. J is TRBJ2-1 and V is TRBV5-8, with TRBD1 as a possible D gene (6 bases). Per the germline V gene, CDR1 is SGHTS and CDR2 is YDEGEE. This CDR3 is built from 13 residues. V dropped 5 bases and J dropped 12 bases, with 18 bases sitting between them. The CDR3 nucleotides read TGTGCCAGCAGGTTACGAGGGGGAAGTTGGCAGTTCTTC. Translation gives CASRLRGGSWQFF.

V is TRBV20-1 and J is TRBJ1-3; TRBD1 agrees at 7 bases. CDR1 is DFQATT, CDR2 SNEGSKA, per germline (reference sequence). Trimming cost V 5 bases and J 2 bases; bases outside gene matches: 3. There are 13 residues in the CDR3. CDR3 coding DNA: TGCAGTGCTGAAGACAGGGCTGGAAACACCATATATTTT. Amino acids: CSAEDRAGNTIYF.

This clonotype was seen a handful of times. CDR3 coding DNA: TGTGCCAGCAGCTTAGGACGGGACAGGGGTTTCTATGGCTACACCTTC. This sequence encodes CASSLGRDRGFYGYTF. The V and J genes are TRBV7-8 and TRBJ1-2, with 10 bases lining up with TRBD1. The CDR3 extends over 16 amino acids. Germline CDR1 SGHVS, CDR2 FQNEAQ. V lost 1 base to trimming and J lost 4 bases; unmatched junction nucleotides: 6.

Comment on this clonotype: This may stem from a read error, because a much larger clone lies one nucleotide away. V and J are TRBV7-2 and TRBJ1-5; possible D gene TRBD1, 5 bases. Trimming pared 5 bases from V and 6 bases from J, leaving 17 bases between. This CDR3 comprises 15 residues. CDR1 and CDR2 from the germline V gene are SGHTA and FQGNSA. The CDR3 here is CASSPGTGFSQPQHF. The DNA for the CDR3 is TGTGCCAGCAGCCCGGGGACTGGATTCAGTCAGCCCCAGCATTTT. Together with reference TRBV7-2 and TRBJ1-5, the CDR3 gives the full variable domain: GAGVSQSPSNKVTEKGKDVELRCDPISGHTALYWYRQSLGQGLEFLIYFQGNSAPDKSGLPSDRFSAERTGGSVSTLTIQRTQQEDSAVYLCASSPGTGFSQPQHFGDGTRLSIL.

This clonotype was counted between two and nine times. The chain joins TRBV7-2 to TRBJ2-1, with a possible D match to TRBD2 (7 bases). The CDR3 length is 14 residues. Trimming removed 2 bases from V and 9 bases from J, with 14 bases in between. The germline V gene has CDR1 SGHTA and CDR2 FQGNSA. CDR3 protein: CASSLQREGGEQFF. CDR3 nucleotide sequence: TGTGCCAGCAGCTTACAAAGGGAGGGGGGTGAGCAGTTCTTC. Complete variable domain (other parts from reference TRBV7-2 and TRBJ2-1): GAGVSQSPSNKVTEKGKDVELRCDPISGHTALYWYRQSLGQGLEFLIYFQGNSAPDKSGLPSDRFSAERTGGSVSTLTIQRTQQEDSAVYLCASSLQREGGEQFFGPGTRLTVL.

J is TRBJ2-7 and V is TRBV5-6; 8 positions match TRBD2. The CDR3 runs 16 residues. In germline, CDR1 is SGHDT, CDR2 YYEEEE. The J segment lost 3 bases and the V segment lost 2 bases, leaving 10 bases of the junction unmatched. The CDR3 sequence: CASSFQSAGGVYEQYV. The CDR3 DNA follows: TGTGCCAGCAGCTTCCAAAGCGCGGGAGGCGTCTACGAGCAGTACGTC.

This clonotype was seen just once. This chain links TRBV28 with TRBJ2-5, with 10 bases aligning to TRBD2. Trimming cost V 2 bases and J 3 bases; bases outside gene matches: 6. Looked up from germline, CDR1 is MDHEN and CDR2 is SYDVKM. The CDR3 extends over 16 amino acids. CDR3 bases: TGTGCCAGCAGTTTAACCAATCTAGCGGGAGAAGAGACCCAGTACTTC. This codes for CASSLTNLAGEETQYF.

The rearrangement links TRBV20-1 to TRBJ2-2; TRBD1 matches 8 bases. The CDR3 runs to 17 residues. V lost 0 bases and J lost 4; bases outside the gene matches: 10. CDR1 and CDR2 (germline): DFQATT, SNEGSKA (reference sequence). CDR3 loop: CSARDWAAGGGTGELFF. In nucleotides, the CDR3 is TGCAGTGCTAGAGATTGGGCGGCAGGGGGCGGCACCGGGGAGCTGTTTTTT.

In this sample, this clonotype turned up a few times. V usage is TRBV7-2 and J usage is TRBJ2-5; unclear D gene. Germline V gives CDR1 SGHTA, CDR2 FQGNSA. The V end was cut by 5 bases, the J end by 1 base, with 14 bases between. The CDR3 contains 15 residues. CDR3 loop: CASSRSMWVQETQYF. For the CDR3, the DNA is TGTGCCAGCAGCCGATCAATGTGGGTCCAAGAGACCCAGTACTTC. The variable domain in full, completed from reference TRBV7-2 and TRBJ2-5, reads GAGVSQSPSNKVTEKGKDVELRCDPISGHTALYWYRQSLGQGLEFLIYFQGNSAPDKSGLPSDRFSAERTGGSVSTLTIQRTQQEDSAVYLCASSRSMWVQETQYFGPGTRLLVL.

The sample holds a few counts of this clonotype. The V gene is TRBV5-3, the J gene TRBJ2-1, with 8 bases identical to TRBD1. TRBV5-3 falls under the ORF class, with uncertain function. The J segment lost 5 bases and the V segment lost 8 bases, leaving 12 bases of the junction unmatched. The CDR3 runs 15 residues. CDR3 region: CASRTQGAFHNEQFF. The CDR3 region has the DNA TGTGCCAGCAGAACTCAGGGGGCTTTCCACAATGAGCAGTTCTTC.

The rearrangement joins TRBV30 to TRBJ2-1; the D is unclear. Trimming removed 3 bases at V and 8 bases at J, with 14 bases between. Germline CDR1 GTSNPN, CDR2 SVGIG (reference sequence). This CDR3 comprises 13 residues. The CDR3 here is CAWSRTAPDEQFF. The CDR3 nucleotides read TGTGCCTGGAGCCGTACTGCCCCAGATGAGCAGTTCTTC. The entire variable domain, with the rest obtained from reference TRBV30 and TRBJ2-1, is as follows: SQTIHQWPATLVQPVGSPLSLECTVEGTSNPNLYWYRQAAGRGLQLLFYSVGIGQISSEVPQNLSASRPQDRQFILSSKKLLLSDSGFYLCAWSRTAPDEQFFGPGTRLTVL.

This clonotype came up a few times. V is TRBV7-6 and J is TRBJ1-5; TRBD1 might be the D (6 bases). The CDR3 consists of 15 residues. The germline V gene encodes CDR1 SGHVS and CDR2 FNYEAQ. The V end was cut by 4 bases, the J end by 9 bases, with 19 bases between. CDR3 bases: TGTGCCAGCAGCTCCGGGACATCGGGAGGGAGGCCCCAGCATTTT. Translated: CASSSGTSGGRPQHF.

This clonotype was found a few times. J is TRBJ2-7 and V is TRBV14, with 12 positions matching TRBD1. The CDR3 is 14 amino acids. Per the germline V gene, CDR1 is SGHDN and CDR2 is FVKESK. The V gene end was trimmed by 4 bases and the J gene end by 9 bases; junction bases not matched to a gene: 7. DNA of the CDR3: TGTGCCAGCAGCCCCTGGGGACAGGGGGCGAGGCAGTACTTC. It yields the protein CASSPWGQGARQYF. Complete variable domain (other parts from reference TRBV14 and TRBJ2-7): EAGVTQFPSHSVIEKGQTVTLRCDPISGHDNLYWYRRVMGKEIKFLLHFVKESKQDESGMPNNRFLAERTGGTYSTLKVQPAELEDSGVYFCASSPWGQGARQYFGPGTRLTVT.